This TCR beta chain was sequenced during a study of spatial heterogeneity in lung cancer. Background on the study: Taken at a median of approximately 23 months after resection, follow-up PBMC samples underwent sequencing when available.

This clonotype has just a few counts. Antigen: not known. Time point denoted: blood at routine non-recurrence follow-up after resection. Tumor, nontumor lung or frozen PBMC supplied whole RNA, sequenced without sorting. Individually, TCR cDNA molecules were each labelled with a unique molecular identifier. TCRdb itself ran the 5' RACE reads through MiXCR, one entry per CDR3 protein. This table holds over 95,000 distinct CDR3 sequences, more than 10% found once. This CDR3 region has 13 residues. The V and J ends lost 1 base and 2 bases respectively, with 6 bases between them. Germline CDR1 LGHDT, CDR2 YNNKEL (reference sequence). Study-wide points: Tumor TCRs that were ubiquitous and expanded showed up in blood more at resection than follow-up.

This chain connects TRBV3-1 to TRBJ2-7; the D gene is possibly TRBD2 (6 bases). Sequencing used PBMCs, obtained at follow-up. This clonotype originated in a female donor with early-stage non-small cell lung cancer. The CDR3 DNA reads TGTGCCAGCAGCCAAGGGACTACCTACGAGCAGTACGTC. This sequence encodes CASSQGTTYEQYV.